These 26 T cell receptor beta chains came from one sample sequenced in a study of T cells in narcolepsy. Clones were read by immunoSEQ multiplex PCR, and TCRdb kept only the in-frame ones, dropping some. This table has around 35,000 clones, 75% to 90% appearing once. The source material was CD45RA- memory CD4+ T cells from PBMCs. These receptors came from a human donor with narcolepsy.

This clone has just one count. The chain recombines TRBV25-1 with TRBJ1-1; D may be TRBD1 (5 bases). V shed 3 bases and J shed 4 bases, with 12 bases lying between them. Per the germline V gene, CDR1 is MGHDK and CDR2 is SYGVNS. The CDR3 runs 14 residues. This CDR3 reads CASSDQGSSTEAFF. The CDR3 DNA is TGTGCCAGCAGTGATCAGGGTTCGAGCACTGAAGCTTTCTTT.

The chain recombines TRBV7-2 with TRBJ2-7; D is uncertain. V lost 1 base to trimming and J lost 3 bases, with 10 bases between them. The germline V gene encodes CDR1 SGHTA and CDR2 FQGNSA. The CDR3 is 14 residues long. The CDR3 sequence: CASSLGGFLYEQYF. CDR3 in DNA: TGTGCCAGCAGCTTAGGGGGTTTCCTCTACGAGCAGTACTTC.

The rearrangement uses TRBV6-5 and TRBJ2-3; 11 bases match TRBD2. The CDR3 covers 15 residues. With V trimmed by 5 bases and J by 2 bases, 3 bases remained unmatched. Per germline, CDR1 MNHEY and CDR2 SVGAGI. This chain's CDR3 is CASSGTSGYTDTQYF. CDR3 coding DNA: TGTGCCAGCAGTGGGACTAGCGGATACACAGATACGCAGTATTTT.

The chain couples TRBV29-1 to TRBJ2-2; a possible D gene is TRBD1 (5 bases). The ends were cut back, 7 bases at V and 0 bases at J, with 12 bases in the middle. Germline-derived CDR1 and CDR2 are SQVTM and ANQGSEA. This CDR3 has 14 residues. CDR3 residues: CSATGMTNTGELFF. CDR3 sequence (DNA): TGCAGCGCTACAGGTATGACGAACACCGGGGAGCTGTTTTTT.

The chain links TRBV30 to TRBJ2-2; D is perhaps TRBD1 or TRBD2 (5 bases each). The CDR3 has 13 residues. Trimming took off 5 bases at V and 6 bases at J, with 13 bases between the two ends. CDR1 is GTSNPN, CDR2 SVGIG, per germline (reference sequence). CDR3 in amino acids: CAWGGRPAGELFF. CDR3 nucleotides: TGTGCCTGGGGGGGACGGCCCGCCGGGGAGCTGTTTTTT.

This clone has a single count. The V gene is TRBV28, the J gene TRBJ1-2; D remains ambiguous. Germline values: CDR1 MDHEN, CDR2 SYDVKM. This CDR3 has 13 residues. V lost 10 bases and J lost 6, with 18 bases in between. This CDR3 is CAISLLSQDGYTF. Here the CDR3 DNA reads TGTGCCATCTCACTATTGTCTCAGGATGGCTACACCTTC.

There are a few counts of this clone. The genes are TRBV7-9 and TRBJ1-6, with TRBD1 matching 8 bases. V gave up 2 bases and J gave up 10 bases; unmatched junction bases: 1. Germline loops: CDR1 SEHNR, CDR2 FQNEAQ (reference sequence). The CDR3 contains 13 residues. This chain's CDR3 is CASSLTGGSPLHF. The DNA for the CDR3 is TGTGCCAGCAGCTTAACAGGGGGATCACCCCTCCACTTT.

The J gene is TRBJ1-1, the V gene TRBV6-1, with D unresolved. The ends were cut back, 6 bases at V and 1 base at J, with 15 bases in the middle. This CDR3 comprises 15 residues. CDR1 MNHNS and CDR2 SASEGT come from the germline V gene. CDR3 nucleotides: TGTGCCAGCAGCCCTAACCCGTTTGGGAACACTGAAGCTTTCTTT. Its translation is CASSPNPFGNTEAFF.

This chain joins TRBV7-3 and TRBJ1-3, with D maybe TRBD1 (5 bases). The CDR3 has 15 residues. Per the germline V gene, CDR1 is SGHTA and CDR2 is FQGTGA. V was cut by 5 bases and J by 0 bases, with 11 bases left in between. Here the CDR3 DNA reads TGTGCCAGCAGCCGCGACAGAAGCTCTGGAAACACCATATATTTT. Translated, it gives CASSRDRSSGNTIYF.

The rearrangement links TRBV11-2 to TRBJ2-3; D unclear. This CDR3 spans 12 amino acids. Germline CDR1 and CDR2: SGHAT and FQNNGV. V was shortened by 2 bases and J by 2 bases, with 2 bases between the two germline ends. The CDR3 DNA is TGTGCCAGCAGCTTACCCACAGATACGCAGTATTTT. Translating gives CASSLPTDTQYF.

This clone occurred once. The chain combines TRBV5-6 with TRBJ2-1, with 13 bases fitting TRBD2. J lost 7 bases, V lost 3 bases, and 4 bases had no gene match. The CDR3 is 15 residues long. Germline assignment: CDR1 SGHDT and CDR2 YYEEEE. The CDR3 protein is CASSWTSGSANEQFF. The CDR3, as DNA: TGTGCCAGCAGCTGGACTAGCGGGAGCGCGAATGAGCAGTTCTTC.

The chain links TRBV30 to TRBJ2-1; 8 bases map to TRBD2. Germline V gives CDR1 GTSNPN, CDR2 SVGIG (reference sequence). Trimming took 0 bases from V and 3 from J; bases not matched to a gene: 4. The CDR3 runs 15 residues. The CDR3 region has the DNA TGTGCCTGGAGTGTAGGCGGGGGGATCTACAATGAGCAGTTCTTC. This sequence encodes CAWSVGGGIYNEQFF.

The chain has TRBV6-4 and TRBJ2-3; D unclear. V was cut by 2 bases and J by 0 bases, with 9 bases left in between. The CDR3 contains 15 residues. Germline lookup yields CDR1 MRHNA and CDR2 SNTAGT. CDR3 bases: TGTGCCAGCAGTGACGGACCCACTAGCACAGATACGCAGTATTTT. It is translated as CASSDGPTSTDTQYF.

This chain connects TRBV6-1 to TRBJ2-1; TRBD2 might be the D (6 bases). The CDR3 contains 15 residues. The V end was cut by 7 bases, the J end by 0 bases, with 13 bases between. Per the germline V gene, CDR1 is MNHNS and CDR2 is SASEGT. The chain's CDR3 is CASIRTGSSYNEQFF. CDR3 DNA: TGTGCCAGCATCCGGACCGGGAGCTCCTACAATGAGCAGTTCTTC.

The sample holds one count of this clone. At one end the junction does not follow the germline gene, possibly because of a read error. The chain joins TRBV7-9 to TRBJ2-7; D remains unclear. CDR3 length: 11 residues. The germline CDR1 and CDR2 sequences are SEHNR and FQNEAQ (reference sequence). The CDR3 nucleotides read TGTGCCAGCAGCTTAGGCCCTGTCTGGGACTTC. Its protein product is CASSLGPVWDF.

The chain combines TRBV9 with TRBJ2-1, with D hard to call. This CDR3 has 13 amino acids. In germline, CDR1 is SGDLS, CDR2 YYNGEE. Trimming pared 0 bases from V and 5 bases from J, leaving 6 bases between. CDR3 region: CASSVVDNNEQFF. CDR3 in DNA: TGTGCCAGCAGCGTAGTCGACAACAATGAGCAGTTCTTC.

The CDR3 DNA is TGCGCCAGCAGCTTGGAAGGTTATGGCTACACCTTC. Protein: CASSLEGYGYTF. The V call is TRBV5-1, the J call TRBJ1-2; D ambiguous. Germline assignment: CDR1 SGHRS and CDR2 YFSETQ. Between the trimmed V and J ends, which lost 0 bases and 5 bases, there was a span of 5 bases. There are 12 residues in the CDR3.

This chain links TRBV11-3 with TRBJ2-7, with D maybe TRBD2 (6 bases). V was pared by 1 base and J by 6 bases, with 13 bases between. CDR1 and CDR2 (germline): SGHNT, YENEEA. The CDR3 totals 14 residues. CDR3 sequence reads: CASSLAGLASEQYF. The DNA of the CDR3 is TGTGCCAGCAGCTTAGCAGGTCTAGCGAGCGAGCAGTACTTC.

This clone has only one observation. This chain joins TRBV5-8 and TRBJ1-2; a possible D gene is TRBD1 (6 bases). V lost 0 bases to trimming and J lost 8 bases, with 14 bases between them. The CDR3 covers 14 residues. Germline loops: CDR1 SGHTS, CDR2 YDEGEE. Written as DNA, the CDR3 is TGTGCCAGCAGCTTGGTGGGGACATCTGGAGGCTACACCTTC. The encoded protein is CASSLVGTSGGYTF.

The sample holds one count of this clone. The rearrangement uses TRBV5-5 and TRBJ2-3, with D possibly matching TRBD2 (6 bases). The CDR3 loop spans 13 amino acids. Deletions cut 4 bases from V and 2 bases from J, with 8 bases between. Germline CDR1 is SGHKS and CDR2 is YYEKEE (reference sequence). In DNA form, the CDR3 reads TGTGCCAGCAGCGGAGGGGCCACAGATACGCAGTATTTT. Its protein is CASSGGATDTQYF.

V usage is TRBV6-6 and J usage is TRBJ2-5; no reliable D call. Per the germline V gene, CDR1 is MNHNY and CDR2 is SVGAGI (reference sequence). The CDR3 sequence is 11 residues long. Trimming cost V 4 bases and J 5 bases, with 5 bases left between them. The CDR3 loop reads CASSSGETQYF. CDR3 bases: TGTGCCAGCAGTTCCGGGGAGACCCAGTACTTC.

The J gene is TRBJ2-2, the V gene TRBV18; D gene uncertain. This CDR3 is built from 16 residues. CDR1 is KGHSH, CDR2 LQKENI, per germline. The germline V and J ends were trimmed by 8 bases and 0 bases, with 16 bases remaining between them. The CDR3 region is CASTYLRATNTGELFF. In DNA form, the CDR3 reads TGTGCCAGCACCTACCTCCGGGCTACGAACACCGGGGAGCTGTTTTTT.

The V and J genes are TRBV4-1 and TRBJ2-7, with D perhaps matching TRBD2 (7 bases). CDR3 length: 14 residues. The V gene's germline CDR1 is MGHRA and CDR2 YSYEKL. V lost 4 bases and J lost 3, with 13 bases in between. The CDR3: CASSLGGGGYEQYF. DNA for the CDR3: TGCGCCAGCAGCCTAGGGGGAGGGGGCTACGAGCAGTACTTC.

The chain has TRBV5-1 and TRBJ2-2, with TRBD2 identical over 7 bases. Trimming at V came to 0 bases and at J to 6 bases, leaving 2 bases not matched to a gene. This CDR3 is built from 14 residues. Germline V gene sequence: CDR1 SGHRS, CDR2 YFSETQ. CDR3 bases: TGCGCCAGCAGCTTGGTTAGCGGGCCCGGGGAGCTGTTTTTT. Translating it yields CASSLVSGPGELFF.

The J gene is TRBJ1-5, the V gene TRBV25-1, with D perhaps matching TRBD1 (6 bases). The V end lost 1 base, the J end lost 6 bases, and 13 bases lay between the germline ends. The length of the CDR3 is 15 residues. In germline, CDR1 is MGHDK, CDR2 SYGVNS. This CDR3 is CASSESGGIGQPQHF. The DNA of the CDR3 is TGTGCCAGCAGTGAATCGGGGGGCATAGGTCAGCCCCAGCATTTT.

The genes are TRBV5-6 and TRBJ2-3; the match to TRBD1 covers 8 bases. This CDR3 is built from 13 residues. V was clipped by 4 bases and J by 5 bases; unmatched bases: 3. Per germline, CDR1 SGHDT and CDR2 YYEEEE. The CDR3 spells CASSPGQVDTQYF. CDR3 DNA sequence: TGTGCCAGCAGCCCGGGACAGGTAGATACGCAGTATTTT.